Detailed here is one TCR beta chain. No antigen is known for it. The sorted Tregs were CD4+CD25+CD127-/low cells. Each CDR3 protein is one row after TCRdb ran MiXCR on the 5' RACE reads. Among some 7,000 distinct CDR3 sequences listed, about three quarters were seen once. Broader study findings: Greatest tumor Treg TCR overlap was with tumor naive CD4+ cells. In terms of TCR gene usage, tumor memory CD4+ T cells clustered together with blood and lymph node memory CD4+ cells, as well as with lymph node naive CD4+ cells.

CDR3 length: 13 amino acids. The V and J ends lost 6 bases and 8 bases respectively, with 13 bases between them. This sequence originates from a female donor with breast cancer. Sequenced input: tumor-infiltrating Tregs sorted from the breast tumor. The chain combines TRBV12-3 or TRBV12-4 with TRBJ1-4, with no clear D. As DNA, the CDR3 is TGTGCCAGCAGAGGTCCCGGGGAAGAAAAACTGTTTTTT. It yields the protein CASRGPGEEKLFF.